This TCR beta chain was retrieved from a study of immune evolution from preneoplasia to lung adenocarcinoma (dated by TCRdb to the early 2020s). Turning to the overall study: No AAH lesions showed HLA loss of heterozygosity, compared with 6% to 7.5% of AIS, 15% of MIA and around a third of ADC lesions. The study profiled immune contexture across lung adenocarcinoma precursors and invasive adenocarcinoma using immune gene expression, TCR sequencing and multiplex immunofluorescence. Resected precursor lesions (AAH, AIS, MIA) and invasive adenocarcinomas were compared against paired morphologically normal lung tissue. The sample size depended on which specimens were available, not on a prior power calculation. The immune data were integrated with whole exome sequencing and methylation data from the same cohort of nodules. A total of 40 to 60 patients with pulmonary nodules who underwent surgical resection were included in the overall cohort. TCR sequencing data were obtained from 51 patients. According to the study, over a hundred samples went through TCR sequencing. POLYSOLVER was used to infer Class I HLA alleles from exome data, and LOHHLA was used to detect allele-specific HLA loss.

Between about 2014 and 2017, the patients underwent resection in either Japan or China. Two lung cancer pathologists independently confirmed the histologic diagnosis of each case on H&E slides. Premalignant or tumor cells were enriched for nucleic acid extraction by macro-dissection performed after pathologic assessment. FFPE tissue was used for DNA isolation with the AllPrep DNA/RNA FFPE Kit. Using the immunoSEQ hsTCRbeta Kit, TCR beta CDR3 regions were sequenced from DNA. In the original analysis: The ImmunoSEQ Analyzer was used to analyse the TCR sequencing data. T cell clonality was defined as 1 minus Pielou's evenness, as computed on productive rearrangements. The inverse Simpson index, applied to productive templates, was used to measure T cell diversity. T cell density was TCR beta template counts normalized to usable DNA, estimated by amplifying and sequencing housekeeping genes. Two-sided Kruskal-Wallis tests were used to compare TCR metrics across histologic stages. TCRdb carries this immuneACCESS record with in-frame sequences only. Its versions omit some clonotypes, under half of them owing to an unresolved V gene in the studies checked, with the rest unexplained. Clone size and V and J calls were adopted from that table, with D and trimming inferred from the DNA. The sample table shows approximately 14,000 clones, and approximately 77% are seen once. Clones ranked in the top ten supply 2.5% to 3% of the sample.

The investigation overall reported the following: The highest top T cell clone frequencies were observed in normal lung, and a progressive decrease in top T cell clone frequencies appeared to occur from AAH through AIS, MIA and invasive adenocarcinoma. Because all patients came from Japan and China, whether the findings apply to Western populations was uncertain. T cell clonality was highest in KRAS-mutant nodules compared with EGFR-mutant or double wild-type lesions. Findings were based on association rather than direct causation; larger cohorts with long-term follow-up and longitudinal biopsies were deemed needed. Normal lung showed the highest clonality, whereas later-stage lesions appeared to have higher T cell density and diversity but lower clonality.

This clone turned up a few times. Its target antigen remains unknown. Nothing much larger sits one base from this clone, and base qualities are not available. The CDR3 measures 14 amino acids from cysteine to phenylalanine. Only the CDR3 DNA stays, 42 bases, in frame from base 1. CDR1 and CDR2 (SGHTA, FQGNSA) derive from the germline V gene. The junction carries 13 bases between V and J, which are trimmed by 4 bases and 6 bases respectively. This receptor was obtained from a person aged 55-85 years with lung adenocarcinoma. Sequences were obtained from FFPE minimally invasive lung adenocarcinoma tissue. The cell subset or site label for this specimen denotes: micro-invasive lung adenocarcinoma (MIA). The chain links TRBV7-2 with TRBJ2-1; the D gene is perhaps TRBD1 or TRBD2, as each covers 6 bases. The CDR3 protein sequence reads: CASSSKGGGNEQFF. The DNA is TGTGCCAGCAGCTCGAAGGGGGGAGGCAATGAGCAGTTCTTC.